One sample yielded the 27 T cell receptor beta chains listed below, sequenced in a study of T cell changes during pregnancy in multiple sclerosis. The repertoire was sequenced with immunoSEQ multiplex PCR; TCRdb's copy has only in-frame clones and lacks some. In the table there are 30,000 to 40,000 clones, roughly nine tenths of which are singletons. The sample was peripheral blood, taken in the third trimester of pregnancy. The receptor set was obtained from a female donor in good health, enrolled as a control in a pregnancy study.

In DNA form, the CDR3 reads TGTGCCAGCAGCTGGAGACAGGTAAACTATGGCTACACCTTC. Encoded protein: CASSWRQVNYGYTF. The rearrangement uses TRBV5-6 and TRBJ1-2; tentatively, D is TRBD1 (6 bases). V was pared by 3 bases and J by 2 bases, with 11 bases between. This CDR3 has 14 amino acids. CDR1 and CDR2 from the germline V gene are SGHDT and YYEEEE. Filled out from reference TRBV5-6 and TRBJ1-2, the complete variable domain reads DAGVTQSPTHLIKTRGQQVTLRCSPKSGHDTVSWYQQALGQGPQFIFQYYEEEERQRGNFPDRFSGHQFPNYSSELNVNALLLGDSALYLCASSWRQVNYGYTFGSGTRLTVV.

The chain combines TRBV5-4 with TRBJ2-2; 9 positions match TRBD1. V trimming: 0 bases; J trimming: 6 bases; junction bases outside the gene matches: 6. This CDR3 has 16 residues. In germline, CDR1 is SGHNT, CDR2 YYREEE (reference sequence). Written as DNA, the CDR3 is TGTGCCAGCAGCTTGGCTGGACAGGGGAGGTCCGGGGAGCTGTTTTTT. Translated: CASSLAGQGRSGELFF.

Here the CDR3 DNA reads TGTGCCAGCAGTGAGGGGGGATCGGCCGGCTATGGCTACACCTTC. Amino acids: CASSEGGSAGYGYTF. The chain couples TRBV2 to TRBJ1-2; D might be TRBD1 (5 bases). Germline V lookup: CDR1 SNHLY, CDR2 FYNNEI. This CDR3 spans 15 amino acids. The germline V and J ends were trimmed by 3 bases and 4 bases, with 15 bases remaining between them.

This clone was seen only a few times. The V and J genes are TRBV4-2 and TRBJ1-2, with TRBD1 matching over 7 bases. With V trimmed by 0 bases and J by 1 base, 8 bases remained unmatched. Germline V CDR1 and CDR2: LGHNA, YNFKEQ. The CDR3 totals 17 residues. Here the CDR3 DNA reads TGTGCCAGCAGCCAAGATAACAGGGGAGGTTTTAACTATGGCTACACCTTC. It is translated as CASSQDNRGGFNYGYTF.

This clone was observed a single time. The chain is built from TRBV5-1 and TRBJ2-7, with a possible D match to TRBD2 (5 bases). This CDR3 spans 14 amino acids. V lost 0 bases and J lost 3, with 10 bases in between. CDR1 is SGHRS, CDR2 YFSETQ, per germline. The CDR3, as DNA: TGCGCCAGCAGCTTGGAAGCCAGCGGCTACGAGCAGTACTTC. Protein: CASSLEASGYEQYF.

The genes are TRBV7-2 and TRBJ2-3; the D gene is possibly TRBD2 (6 bases). Germline V gene lookup returns CDR1 SGHTA and CDR2 FQGNSA. CDR3 length: 15 residues. V was trimmed by 6 bases and J by 0 bases, leaving 13 bases between them. The chain's CDR3 is CASSPTGTSTDTQYF. CDR3 bases: TGTGCCAGCAGTCCGACTGGGACTAGCACAGATACGCAGTATTTT.

This chain joins TRBV7-9 and TRBJ1-2; TRBD1 is a possible D gene (5 bases). The CDR3 contains 15 residues. The V gene lost 6 bases and the J gene lost 2 bases, with 16 bases spanning the gap. The V gene's germline CDR1 is SEHNR and CDR2 FQNEAQ (reference sequence). The CDR3 sequence is CASSESGGTNYGYTF. CDR3 coding DNA: TGTGCCAGCAGTGAGAGTGGAGGGACCAACTATGGCTACACCTTC. The whole variable domain, filled in from reference TRBV7-9 and TRBJ1-2, reads DTGVSQNPRHKITKRGQNVTFRCDPISEHNRLYWYRQTLGQGPEFLTYFQNEAQLEKSRLLSDRFSAERPKGSFSTLEIQRTEQGDSAMYLCASSESGGTNYGYTFGSGTRLTVV.

V and J are TRBV5-8 and TRBJ2-4, with TRBD2 as a possible D gene (5 bases). The germline V gene encodes CDR1 SGHTS and CDR2 YDEGEE. This CDR3 is built from 17 residues. V lost 4 bases to trimming and J lost 2 bases, with 19 bases between them. The CDR3 is CASSLPSWVGSKNIQYF. DNA for the CDR3: TGTGCCAGCAGCCTTCCTAGCTGGGTGGGTTCCAAAAACATTCAGTACTTC. Drawing the rest from reference TRBV5-8 and TRBJ2-4, the complete variable domain is EAGVTQSPTHLIKTRGQQATLRCSPISGHTSVYWYQQALGLGLQFLLWYDEGEERNRGNFPPRFSGRQFPNYSSELNVNALELEDSALYLCASSLPSWVGSKNIQYFGAGTRLSVL.

This sequence joins TRBV15 and TRBJ2-1, with D possibly TRBD2 on 5 matching bases. Trimming shortened V by 1 base and J by 3 bases, and 10 bases separated the two germline ends. The CDR3 covers 15 residues. CDR1 and CDR2 (germline): LNHNV, YYDKDF (reference sequence). The CDR3 spells CATSRVQAGYNEQFF. CDR3 DNA sequence: TGTGCCACCAGCAGAGTCCAGGCGGGCTACAATGAGCAGTTCTTC.

The gene calls are TRBV10-3 and TRBJ2-3; 8 nucleotides agree with TRBD2. This CDR3 is 16 amino acids long. Germline trimming cut 6 bases from V and 0 bases from J; bases unmatched to any gene: 8. Germline CDR1 is ENHRY and CDR2 is SYGVKD. The CDR3 DNA sequence: TGTGCCATCAGCCCCGGGGGGGCGGGGAGCACAGATACGCAGTATTTT. It is translated as CAISPGGAGSTDTQYF.

The chain carries TRBV30 and TRBJ1-2; unclear D gene. Germline CDR1 GTSNPN, CDR2 SVGIG (reference sequence). There are 11 residues in the CDR3. Trimming took off 3 bases at V and 4 bases at J, with 6 bases between the two ends. The CDR3 bases are TGTGCCTGGAGCTCTCTCTATGGCTACACCTTC. Its protein is CAWSSLYGYTF.

This chain links TRBV9 with TRBJ2-2; the match to TRBD1 covers 9 bases. Germline V gives CDR1 SGDLS, CDR2 YYNGEE. The V segment lost 4 bases and the J segment 7 bases; nucleotides outside the gene matches: 8. The CDR3 has 15 residues. In DNA form, the CDR3 reads TGTGCCAGCAGCACCCGGACAGGGGACTACGGGGAGCTGTTTTTT. Its translation is CASSTRTGDYGELFF.

The chain uses TRBV11-2 and TRBJ2-1, with 10 positions matching TRBD2. The germline gives CDR1 SGHAT, CDR2 FQNNGV. Trimming took 5 bases from V and 3 from J; bases not matched to a gene: 4. The CDR3 covers 15 residues. The CDR3 sequence: CASSPTSGVYNEQFF. For the CDR3, the DNA is TGTGCCAGCAGCCCCACTAGCGGGGTCTACAATGAGCAGTTCTTC.

The chain combines TRBV5-4 with TRBJ1-6; TRBD1 is a possible D gene (6 bases). CDR1 is SGHNT, CDR2 YYREEE, per germline (reference sequence). The CDR3 consists of 15 residues. V dropped 3 bases and J dropped 7 bases, with 14 bases sitting between them. CDR3 region: CASSSLGRGNSPLHF. In DNA form, the CDR3 reads TGTGCCAGCAGCTCACTCGGCAGGGGAAATTCACCCCTCCACTTT.

The J gene is TRBJ2-7, the V gene TRBV19; possible D gene TRBD2, 5 bases. V was cut by 4 bases and J by 5 bases, with 18 bases left in between. CDR1 and CDR2 from the germline V gene are LNHDA and SQIVND (reference sequence). The CDR3 extends over 15 amino acids. For the CDR3, the DNA is TGTGCCAGTAGTAGAGCGGAAGGAGTTGGGCACGAGCAGTACTTC. Protein product: CASSRAEGVGHEQYF.

The V gene is TRBV6-1, the J gene TRBJ2-3, with D perhaps matching TRBD2 (6 bases). V was cut by 7 bases and J by 2 bases, with 16 bases left in between. This CDR3 has 15 residues. Germline loops: CDR1 MNHNS, CDR2 SASEGT. Written as DNA, the CDR3 is TGTGCCAGCAAGAATTCGCGGACTACCACAGATACGCAGTATTTT. Residues: CASKNSRTTTDTQYF.

The CDR3: CASSIWASGTYEQYF. The CDR3 DNA reads TGTGCCAGTAGTATTTGGGCGTCAGGGACCTACGAGCAGTACTTC. The chain is built from TRBV19 and TRBJ2-7; a possible D gene is TRBD1 (5 bases). V was cut by 3 bases and J by 2 bases, with 14 bases left in between. Per germline, CDR1 LNHDA and CDR2 SQIVND (reference sequence). The CDR3 is 15 amino acids.

The chain employs TRBV5-1 and TRBJ2-7; 14 bases agree with TRBD2. Germline assignment: CDR1 SGHRS and CDR2 YFSETQ. The CDR3 is 18 residues long. After removal of 4 bases from V and 4 bases from J, the junction contained 13 bases not matched to a gene. In DNA form, the CDR3 reads TGCGCCAGCAGCCCGGGACAGACCGGACTAGCGGGAGGTTACGAGCAGTACTTC. It translates to CASSPGQTGLAGGYEQYF.

This clone occurred a few times. The V and J genes are TRBV11-2 and TRBJ1-1, with no clear D. This CDR3 comprises 11 residues. Trimming pared 1 base from V and 10 bases from J, leaving 7 bases between. The germline gives CDR1 SGHAT, CDR2 FQNNGV. CDR3 in amino acids: CASSLVSGAFF. In nucleotides, the CDR3 is TGTGCCAGCAGCTTAGTCTCCGGAGCTTTCTTT.

The chain couples TRBV9 to TRBJ1-5, with D uncertain. Germline V lookup: CDR1 SGDLS, CDR2 YYNGEE. This CDR3 spans 14 amino acids. V lost 0 bases to trimming and J lost 6 bases, with 10 bases between them. CDR3 DNA: TGTGCCAGCAGCGTAGGGCAGGTTGCTCAGCCCCAGCATTTT. This gives the protein CASSVGQVAQPQHF.

This rearrangement joins TRBV18 to TRBJ1-4, with a possible D match to TRBD1 (6 bases). Germline V gives CDR1 KGHSH, CDR2 LQKENI. The CDR3 runs to 15 residues. Trimming pared 3 bases from V and 3 bases from J, leaving 11 bases between. The CDR3 nucleotides are TGTGCCAGCTCACCGTACAGGGTAGCTAATGAAAAACTGTTTTTT. This sequence encodes CASSPYRVANEKLFF.

This clone was seen a single time. DNA for the CDR3: TGCGCCAGCAGTGAAGGGGACAGGGTTCAGCCCCAGCATTTT. The encoded protein is CASSEGDRVQPQHF. The chain joins TRBV10-1 to TRBJ1-5, with 9 bases aligning to TRBD1. Unmatched junction bases numbered 3, after V lost 3 bases and J lost 6 bases. Germline CDR1 WNHNN, CDR2 SYGVQD (reference sequence). This CDR3 region has 14 residues.

The chain carries TRBV28 and TRBJ2-3; 14 positions agree with TRBD2. Germline CDR1 MDHEN, CDR2 SYDVKM. The CDR3 length is 16 residues. After removal of 3 bases from V and 7 bases from J, the junction contained 6 bases not matched to a gene. The CDR3 here is CASSLGLAGDGNTQYF. CDR3 DNA sequence: TGTGCCAGCAGTTTGGGACTAGCGGGGGATGGAAATACGCAGTATTTT.

This rearrangement joins TRBV30 to TRBJ2-5; tentative D call: TRBD1 (6 bases). The V and J ends lost 1 base and 3 bases respectively, with 9 bases between them. This CDR3 contains 13 residues. Germline-derived CDR1 and CDR2 are GTSNPN and SVGIG (reference sequence). The CDR3 DNA reads as TGTGCCTGGAGTGCTGGACAGAAAGAGACCCAGTACTTC. It is translated as CAWSAGQKETQYF.

The V gene is TRBV19, the J gene TRBJ1-6; D is unresolved. The germline CDR1 and CDR2 sequences are LNHDA and SQIVND (reference sequence). The CDR3 spans 15 residues. The V end lost 3 bases, the J end lost 2 bases, and 8 bases lay between the germline ends. Written as DNA, the CDR3 is TGTGCCAGTAGTATCGAGGGTGCCTATAATTCACCCCTCCACTTT. Translating it yields CASSIEGAYNSPLHF. Together with reference TRBV19 and TRBJ1-6, the CDR3 gives the full variable domain: DGGITQSPKYLFRKEGQNVTLSCEQNLNHDAMYWYRQDPGQGLRLIYYSQIVNDFQKGDIAEGYSVSREKKESFPLTVTSAQKNPTAFYLCASSIEGAYNSPLHFGNGTRLTVT.

This clone was seen a single time. The chain carries TRBV5-4 and TRBJ2-1; D unclear. Looked up from germline, CDR1 is SGHNT and CDR2 is YYREEE (reference sequence). This CDR3 spans 12 amino acids. V was pared by 0 bases and J by 12 bases, with 10 bases between. The CDR3 DNA is TGTGCCAGCAGCTTGGACGGTAGTGGGCAGTTCTTC. Residues: CASSLDGSGQFF.

This clone has only one observation. The chain has TRBV7-8 and TRBJ1-4, with TRBD1 matching over 9 bases. Germline V lookup: CDR1 SGHVS, CDR2 FQNEAQ. V lost 5 bases to trimming and J lost 8 bases; unmatched junction nucleotides: 12. The CDR3 has 16 residues. CDR3 residues: CASSIYRRDREEKLFF. CDR3 DNA sequence: TGTGCCAGCAGCATCTACCGACGGGACAGGGAGGAAAAACTGTTTTTT.